This T cell receptor (beta chain) was observed in a study of CD4+ T cells in melanoma. V was trimmed by 6 bases and J by 5 bases, leaving 32 bases between them. The CDR3 is 20 amino acids. Study-level findings and limits: CD8+ T cell, macrophage and B cell function reportedly correlated with neoantigen-specific CD4+ T cells. In melanoma, neoantigen-specific CD4+ T cells reportedly differed in differentiation state.

This clone was seen more than once but under ten times. What it binds is unknown. Data came from immunoSEQ multiplex PCR; TCRdb stores just in-frame clones and leaves some out. The sample lists approximately 14,000 clones, 68% occurring once. The rearrangement links TRBV6-7 to TRBJ1-5; weak D call: TRBD1 (5 bases). TRBV6-7 is sorted into the ORF group, with uncertain function. The sequence derives from a human donor with melanoma. Sequenced material: cells from a culture (not recorded whether cultured in vitro). CDR3 amino acids: CASRRPTGTRPVSNDQPQHF. DNA for the CDR3: TGTGCCAGCAGAAGGCCCACCGGGACCCGGCCTGTTTCAAATGATCAGCCCCAGCATTTT.